This T cell receptor beta chain was captured by sequencing in a study of CD8 T cells in ankylosing spondylitis. Findings and caveats of the study: Relatively scarce in peripheral blood, disease-linked clones were CD8+. Previously reported in reactive arthritis synovial fluid and blood were some of the motif variants.

In making TCR beta libraries, quantitative 5'-RACE with molecular barcodes was used. Each CDR3 protein is one row after TCRdb ran MiXCR on the 5' RACE reads. The sample yields 220,000 or so distinct CDR3 sequences, under 12% seen once. Trimming took 4 bases from V and 6 from J, leaving 7 bases between them. This CDR3 is 12 amino acids long. Germline CDR1 MDHEN, CDR2 SYDVKM. This clonotype has just a few counts. Its antigen is as yet unknown. Material for sequencing was blood, either unsorted or a sorted T cell fraction (not recorded which). The source of this sequence is a male donor with ankylosing spondylitis or in good health (not recorded which). The chain couples TRBV28 to TRBJ2-1; D is ambiguous. CDR3: CASSSSVNEQFF. In nucleotides, the CDR3 is TGTGCCAGCAGTTCATCAGTCAATGAGCAGTTCTTC.